This T cell receptor beta chain was retrieved from a study of brain metastases from non-small cell lung cancer. Some clones are missing from TCRdb's copy, which holds only in-frame ones; the method was immunoSEQ multiplex PCR. Of a few thousand clones detected, 60% to 85% appear once; the ten largest clones hold more than 5%. V shed 5 bases and J 2 bases; nucleotides not matched to a gene: 12. Germline V gene sequence: CDR1 MNHEY, CDR2 SMNVEV (reference sequence). This CDR3 has 17 residues. The chain couples TRBV27 to TRBJ1-1; 9 nucleotides match TRBD1. This sequence was found in a donor aged 40 or older with non-small cell lung cancer. The sequenced sample was primary lung tumor tissue. The CDR3 sequence: CASSPRTGVKTNTEAFF. The CDR3 bases are TGTGCCAGCAGTCCGCGGACAGGGGTCAAAACTAACACTGAAGCTTTCTTT.